Reported below is one T cell receptor (beta chain). What it recognizes is unknown. This sample was included in a study of blood T cells in healthy people across ages. Study-level findings and limits: Among T cells, TCR beta diversity per million cells dropped roughly linearly as age rose. What prevented conclusive comparison of naive and antigen-experienced cells was that PBMCs were unsorted.

The ends were cut back, 8 bases at V and 3 bases at J, with 20 bases in the middle. The CDR3 sequence is 15 residues long. Germline CDR1 SQVTM, CDR2 ANQGSEA. The second PCR ran about 6 to 11 cycles with a sample-barcoded 5' primer and J-beta primers. Tags on each cDNA molecule came from a template-switch adaptor with 12 random nucleotides. CDR3-containing paired-end reads numbering at least 2.5 million came from each sample. MiXCR was run by TCRdb on the 5' RACE reads, yielding one entry per CDR3 protein. The sample contains around 580,000 distinct CDR3 sequences, around 48% of which appear only once.

The sequence derives from an elderly man in good health. V usage is TRBV29-1 and J usage is TRBJ2-1, with a tentative D call TRBD2 (7 bases). The material sequenced was blood. CDR3: CSMGVGGVLYNEQFF. The CDR3 coding sequence is TGCAGCATGGGGGTAGGGGGGGTGCTCTACAATGAGCAGTTCTTC.